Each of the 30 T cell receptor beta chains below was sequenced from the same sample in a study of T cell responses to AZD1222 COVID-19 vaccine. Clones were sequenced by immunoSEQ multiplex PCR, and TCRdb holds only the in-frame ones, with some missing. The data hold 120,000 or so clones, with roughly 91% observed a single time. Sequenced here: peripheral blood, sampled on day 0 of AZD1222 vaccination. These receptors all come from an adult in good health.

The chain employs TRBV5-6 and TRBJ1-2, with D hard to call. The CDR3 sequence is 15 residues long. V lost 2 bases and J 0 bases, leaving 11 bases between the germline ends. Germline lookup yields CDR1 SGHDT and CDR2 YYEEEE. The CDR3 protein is CASSFRELPNYGYTF. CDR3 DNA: TGTGCCAGCAGCTTCCGAGAGCTTCCTAACTATGGCTACACCTTC.

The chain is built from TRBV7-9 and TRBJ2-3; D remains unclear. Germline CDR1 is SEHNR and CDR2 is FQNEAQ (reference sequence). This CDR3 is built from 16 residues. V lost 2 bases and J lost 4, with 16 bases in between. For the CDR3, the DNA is TGTGCCAGCAGCTTAATTCTGCTCCTTTTACCAGATACGCAGTATTTT. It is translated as CASSLILLLLPDTQYF.

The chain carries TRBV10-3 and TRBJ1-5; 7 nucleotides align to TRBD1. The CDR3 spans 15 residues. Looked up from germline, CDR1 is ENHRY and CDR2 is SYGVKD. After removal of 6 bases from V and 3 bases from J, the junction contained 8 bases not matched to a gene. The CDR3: CAISAVTGSNQPQHF. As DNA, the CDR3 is TGTGCCATCAGCGCCGTGACAGGGTCCAATCAGCCCCAGCATTTT.

The CDR3 bases are TGTGCCAGCAGCCCTCAGCCCTATCAGGGTAATGAGCAGTTCTTC. Its protein product is CASSPQPYQGNEQFF. This chain links TRBV14 with TRBJ2-1; possibly TRBD1 for D (5 bases). Deletions cut 4 bases from V and 7 bases from J, with 17 bases between. This CDR3 is 15 amino acids long. Germline V gene sequence: CDR1 SGHDN, CDR2 FVKESK.

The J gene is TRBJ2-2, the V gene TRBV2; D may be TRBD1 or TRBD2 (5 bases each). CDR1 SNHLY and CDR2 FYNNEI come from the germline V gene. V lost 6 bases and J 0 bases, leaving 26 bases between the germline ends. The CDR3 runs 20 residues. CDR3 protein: CASRRGMIFIATTNTGELFF. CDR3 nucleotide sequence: TGTGCCAGCAGGAGGGGAATGATCTTCATAGCGACGACGAACACCGGGGAGCTGTTTTTT.

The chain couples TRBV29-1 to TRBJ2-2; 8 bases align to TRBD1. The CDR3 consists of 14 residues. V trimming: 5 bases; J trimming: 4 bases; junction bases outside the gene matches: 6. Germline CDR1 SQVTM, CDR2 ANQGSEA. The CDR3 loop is CSVRPGQATGELFF. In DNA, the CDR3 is TGCAGCGTTCGGCCGGGACAGGCCACCGGGGAGCTGTTTTTT.

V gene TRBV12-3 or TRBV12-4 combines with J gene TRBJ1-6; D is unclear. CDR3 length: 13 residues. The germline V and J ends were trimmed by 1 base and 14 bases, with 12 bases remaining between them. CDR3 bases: TGTGCCAGCAGTTTAGGTCTCAGGCTATCCCTCCACTTT. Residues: CASSLGLRLSLHF.

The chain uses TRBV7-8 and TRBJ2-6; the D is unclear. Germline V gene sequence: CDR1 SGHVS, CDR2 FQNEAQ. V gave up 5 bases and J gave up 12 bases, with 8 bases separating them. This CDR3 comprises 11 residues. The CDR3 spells CASSLKSVLTF. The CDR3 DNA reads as TGTGCCAGCAGCCTAAAATCCGTCCTGACTTTC.

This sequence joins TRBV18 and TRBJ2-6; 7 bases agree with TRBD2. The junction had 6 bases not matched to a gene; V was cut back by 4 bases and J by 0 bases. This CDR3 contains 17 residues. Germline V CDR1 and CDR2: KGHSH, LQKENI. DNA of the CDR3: TGTGCCAGCTCACTGGGAGGGCCTTCCTCTGGGGCCAACGTCCTGACTTTC. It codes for CASSLGGPSSGANVLTF.

The CDR3 coding sequence is TGCAGCGGGCTCCCGGGACTAGCGGGAGGGCCGCCTAGTTCCTACGAGCAGTACTTC. This gives the protein CSGLPGLAGGPPSSYEQYF. The V gene is TRBV29-1, the J gene TRBJ2-7; TRBD2 matches at 16 bases. V lost 7 bases and J lost 1; bases outside the gene matches: 16. In germline, CDR1 is SQVTM, CDR2 ANQGSEA. The CDR3 runs 19 residues.

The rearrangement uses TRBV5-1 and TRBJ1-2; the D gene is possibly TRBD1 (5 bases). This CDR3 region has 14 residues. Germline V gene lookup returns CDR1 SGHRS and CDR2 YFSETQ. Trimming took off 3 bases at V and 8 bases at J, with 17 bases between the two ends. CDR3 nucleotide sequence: TGCGCCAGCAGCTGGGACCGGGGAGCCTGGGGCTACACCTTC. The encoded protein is CASSWDRGAWGYTF. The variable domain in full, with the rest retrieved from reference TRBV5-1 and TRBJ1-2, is KAGVTQTPRYLIKTRGQQVTLSCSPISGHRSVSWYQQTPGQGLQFLFEYFSETQRNKGNFPGRFSGRQFSNSRSEMNVSTLELGDSALYLCASSWDRGAWGYTFGSGTRLTVV.

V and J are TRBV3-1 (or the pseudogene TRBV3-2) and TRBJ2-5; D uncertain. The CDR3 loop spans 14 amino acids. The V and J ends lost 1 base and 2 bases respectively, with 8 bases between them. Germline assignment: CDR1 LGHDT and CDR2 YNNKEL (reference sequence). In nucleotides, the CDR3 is TGTGCCAGCAGCCAAGGCGCAGTGCAAGAGACCCAGTACTTC. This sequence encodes CASSQGAVQETQYF.

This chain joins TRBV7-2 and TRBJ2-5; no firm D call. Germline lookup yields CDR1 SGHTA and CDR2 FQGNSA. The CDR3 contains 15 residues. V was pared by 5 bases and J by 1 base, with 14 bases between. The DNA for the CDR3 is TGTGCCAGCAGCCCGAGCAGCCGCCTCCAAGAGACCCAGTACTTC. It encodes CASSPSSRLQETQYF.

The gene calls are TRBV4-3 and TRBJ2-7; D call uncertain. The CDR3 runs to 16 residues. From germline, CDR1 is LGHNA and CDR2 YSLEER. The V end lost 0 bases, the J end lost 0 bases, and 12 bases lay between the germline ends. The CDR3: CASSQDGHSSSYEQYF. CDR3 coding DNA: TGCGCCAGCAGCCAAGATGGGCATTCTAGCTCCTACGAGCAGTACTTC.

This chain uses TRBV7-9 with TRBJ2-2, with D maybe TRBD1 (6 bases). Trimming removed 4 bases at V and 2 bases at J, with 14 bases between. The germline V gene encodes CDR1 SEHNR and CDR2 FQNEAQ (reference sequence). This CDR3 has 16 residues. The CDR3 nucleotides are TGTGCCAGCAGCTCAAATGGACAGACCAACACCGGGGAGCTGTTTTTT. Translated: CASSSNGQTNTGELFF.

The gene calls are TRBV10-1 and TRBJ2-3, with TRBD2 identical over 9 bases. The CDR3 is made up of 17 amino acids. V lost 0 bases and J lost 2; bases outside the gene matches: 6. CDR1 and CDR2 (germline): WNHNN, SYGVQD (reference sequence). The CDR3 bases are TGCGCCAGCAGTGAGTCCGCTAGCGGGGAGGCCACAGATACGCAGTATTTT. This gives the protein CASSESASGEATDTQYF.

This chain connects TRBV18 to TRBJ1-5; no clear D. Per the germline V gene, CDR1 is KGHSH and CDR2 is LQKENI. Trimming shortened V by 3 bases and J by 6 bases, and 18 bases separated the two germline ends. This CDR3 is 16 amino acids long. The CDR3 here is CASSPRLVEGGQPQHF. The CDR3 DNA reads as TGTGCCAGCTCACCTCGTCTGGTAGAGGGAGGTCAGCCCCAGCATTTT.

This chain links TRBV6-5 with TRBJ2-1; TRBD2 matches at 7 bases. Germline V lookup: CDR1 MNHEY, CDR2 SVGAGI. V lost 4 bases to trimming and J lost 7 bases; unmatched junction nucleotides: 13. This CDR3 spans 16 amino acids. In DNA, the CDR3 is TGTGCCAGCAGTTGGCTACTAGCGTTAAGCGGTAATGAGCAGTTCTTC. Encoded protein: CASSWLLALSGNEQFF.

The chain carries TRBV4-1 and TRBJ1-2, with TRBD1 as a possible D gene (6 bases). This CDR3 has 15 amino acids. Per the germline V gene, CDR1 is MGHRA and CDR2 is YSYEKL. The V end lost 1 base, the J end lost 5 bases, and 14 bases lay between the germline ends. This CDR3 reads CASSQGDTFVYGYTF. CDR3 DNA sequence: TGCGCCAGCAGCCAAGGGGACACATTCGTTTATGGCTACACCTTC.

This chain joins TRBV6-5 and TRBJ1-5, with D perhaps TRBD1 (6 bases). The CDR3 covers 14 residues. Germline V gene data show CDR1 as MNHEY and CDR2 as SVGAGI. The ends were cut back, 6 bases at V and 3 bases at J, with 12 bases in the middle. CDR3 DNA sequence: TGTGCCAGCAGCCTACAGGGCGCCAATCAGCCCCAGCATTTT. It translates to CASSLQGANQPQHF.

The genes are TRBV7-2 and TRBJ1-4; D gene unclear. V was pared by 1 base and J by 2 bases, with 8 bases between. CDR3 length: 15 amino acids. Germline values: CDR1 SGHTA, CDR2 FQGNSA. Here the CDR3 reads CASSLGGRTNEKLFF. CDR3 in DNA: TGTGCCAGCAGCTTAGGAGGGCGGACTAATGAAAAACTGTTTTTT.

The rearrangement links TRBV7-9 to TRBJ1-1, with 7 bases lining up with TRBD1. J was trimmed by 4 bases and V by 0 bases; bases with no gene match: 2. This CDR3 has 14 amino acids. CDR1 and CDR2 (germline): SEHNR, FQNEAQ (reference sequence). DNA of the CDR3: TGTGCCAGCAGCTTAGCCGAGGGGGCCACTGAAGCTTTCTTT. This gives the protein CASSLAEGATEAFF.

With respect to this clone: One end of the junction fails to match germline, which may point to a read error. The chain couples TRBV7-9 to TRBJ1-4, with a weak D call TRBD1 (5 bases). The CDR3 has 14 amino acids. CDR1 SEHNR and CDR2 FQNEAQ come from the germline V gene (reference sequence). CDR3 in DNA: TGTGCCAGCAGCCAACAGGTACTAGGTGAAAAACTATTTTTT. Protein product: CASSQQVLGEKLFF.

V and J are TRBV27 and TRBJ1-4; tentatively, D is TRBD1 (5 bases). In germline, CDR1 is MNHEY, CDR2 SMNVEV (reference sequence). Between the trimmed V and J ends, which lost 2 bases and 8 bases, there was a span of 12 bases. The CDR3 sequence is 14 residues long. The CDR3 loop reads CASSLNGAFEKLFF. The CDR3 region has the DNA TGTGCCAGCAGTTTAAACGGGGCGTTCGAAAAACTGTTTTTT.

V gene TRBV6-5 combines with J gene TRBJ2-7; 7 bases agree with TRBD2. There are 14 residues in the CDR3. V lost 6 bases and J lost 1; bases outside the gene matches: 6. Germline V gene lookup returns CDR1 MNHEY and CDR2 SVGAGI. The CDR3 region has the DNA TGTGCCAGCAGAACCCCCGGGGGGTCCTACGAGCAGTACTTC. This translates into CASRTPGGSYEQYF.

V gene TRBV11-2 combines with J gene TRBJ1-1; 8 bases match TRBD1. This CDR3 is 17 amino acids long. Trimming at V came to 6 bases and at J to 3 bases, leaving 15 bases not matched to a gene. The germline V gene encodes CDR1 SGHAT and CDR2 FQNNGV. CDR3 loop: CASRIFRTGPVDTEAFF. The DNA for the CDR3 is TGTGCCAGCAGAATATTTCGGACAGGGCCGGTGGACACTGAAGCTTTCTTT.

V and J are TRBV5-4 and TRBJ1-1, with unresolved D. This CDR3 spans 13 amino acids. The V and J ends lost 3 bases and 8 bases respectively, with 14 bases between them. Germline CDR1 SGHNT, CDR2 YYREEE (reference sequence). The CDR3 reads CASSSRGAVEAFF. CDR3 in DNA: TGTGCCAGCAGCTCGCGGGGTGCGGTGGAAGCTTTCTTT.

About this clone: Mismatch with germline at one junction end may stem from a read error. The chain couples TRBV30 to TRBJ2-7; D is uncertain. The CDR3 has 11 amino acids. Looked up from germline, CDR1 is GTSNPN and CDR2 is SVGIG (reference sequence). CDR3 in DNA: TGTGCCCGGAGCGAATCCTACGAGCAGTACTTC. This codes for CARSESYEQYF.

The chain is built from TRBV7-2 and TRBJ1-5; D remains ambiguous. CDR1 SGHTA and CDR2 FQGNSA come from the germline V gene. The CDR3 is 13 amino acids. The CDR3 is CADPVRVNQPQHF. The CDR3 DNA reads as TGTGCAGACCCGGTACGGGTCAATCAGCCCCAGCATTTT.

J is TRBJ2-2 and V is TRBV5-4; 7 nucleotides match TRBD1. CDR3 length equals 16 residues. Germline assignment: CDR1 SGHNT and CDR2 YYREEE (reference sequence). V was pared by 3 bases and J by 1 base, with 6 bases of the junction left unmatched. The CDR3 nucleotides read TGTGCCAGCAGCTGGGGACAGATACTGAACACCGGGGAGCTGTTTTTT. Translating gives CASSWGQILNTGELFF.